The entry that follows covers one TCR beta chain sequence. The antigen is undetermined. V was cut by 6 bases and J by 6 bases, with 16 bases left in between. The germline gives CDR1 SEHNR, CDR2 FQNEAQ (reference sequence). The CDR3 consists of 14 residues. This specimen belongs to a study of beta chain features in type 1 diabetes. About the study: Age, gender and cell yields were alike across patients and healthy donors.

General observations from the study: Any PCR bias toward short templates would affect both groups alike. Among patients with Type 1 diabetes, TCRB CDR3s were moderately but significantly shorter in every one of the four CD4+ subsets. VDJ junctions sequenced from type 1 diabetes patients showed fewer insertions and more deletions.

Expressed TCRB transcripts were sequenced, since all the RNA that had been isolated was reverse transcribed. The average output of naive, central memory and regulatory T cell samples was a few million reads. Some clones are missing from TCRdb's copy, which holds only in-frame ones; the method was immunoSEQ multiplex PCR. The sample lists around 25,000 clones, about 69% seen once, with around 4.4% in the top ten. The receptor was derived from a man between 18 and 35 years old with type 1 diabetes. What was sequenced was Tregs from blood. The chain joins TRBV7-9 to TRBJ2-3; tentatively, D is TRBD1 (5 bases). The CDR3 DNA sequence: TGTGCCAGCAGTGGGGCTCTCAAAAGGGATACGCAGTATTTT. Amino acid sequence: CASSGALKRDTQYF.